Listed below are T cell receptor beta chains from one sample, sequenced in a study of radiotherapy plus CTLA-4 blockade in lung cancer. TCRdb's copy holds only in-frame clones and misses some; the assay was immunoSEQ multiplex PCR. Among approximately 47,000 clones listed, around 86% were seen once. The specimen comprised peripheral blood, sampled from a patient treated with radiotherapy plus ipilimumab. All receptors come from a human donor with non-small cell lung cancer who had stable disease on radiotherapy plus ipilimumab. Each CDR3 is given with its conserved first and last residue. D genes are given only for firm matches. Clone sizes are given selectively: once, few, many, or a class where the clone is expanded.

v_gene,abundance,d_gene,j_gene,CDR3nt,CDR3aa
TRBV19,once,NA,TRBJ1-5,TGTGCCAGTAGTTCCACAGGGAATAGCAATCAGCCCCAGCATTTT,CASSSTGNSNQPQHF
TRBV9,NA,NA,TRBJ2-2,TGTGCCTCGGGACAGAACACCGGGGAGCTGTTTTTT,CASGQNTGELFF
TRBV6-5,NA,NA,TRBJ2-2,TGTGCCAGCAGCAGAAACACCGGGGAGCTGTTTTTT,CASSRNTGELFF
TRBV28,NA,NA,TRBJ1-1,TGTGCCAGCAGTTTAGTCCCCTCGGGGAGACCTGAAGCTTTCTTT,CASSLVPSGRPEAFF
TRBV20-1,NA,NA,TRBJ2-7,TGCGCAGGCGCCGACATCCACGAGCAGTACTTC,CAGADIHEQYF
TRBV9,NA,NA,TRBJ2-7,TGTGCCAGCAGCCCTCCGGGAGCCGTGGGCGAGCAGTACTTC,CASSPPGAVGEQYF
TRBV10-3,NA,NA,TRBJ2-1,TGTGCCATCAGTCCTGCCGGACAGAATGAGCAGTTCTTC,CAISPAGQNEQFF
TRBV6-5,NA,NA,TRBJ1-2,TGTGCCAGCAGCCGCGACAGGAACTATGGCTACACCTTC,CASSRDRNYGYTF
TRBV6-5,few,TRBD1,TRBJ1-2,TGTGCCAGCAGTTACTTACAGGGGTTGGATGGCTACACCTTC,CASSYLQGLDGYTF
TRBV7-2,once,TRBD2,TRBJ2-1,TGTGCCAGCAGCTTAGTAGCGGGAGCCTACAATGAGCAGTTCTTC,CASSLVAGAYNEQFF
TRBV27,once,TRBD2,TRBJ2-1,TGTGCCAGCAGCCCGGGGGGGGCACGCAATGAGCAGTTCTTC,CASSPGGARNEQFF